This T cell receptor (beta chain) was sequenced during a study of long-term antiretroviral therapy in people with HIV (dated 2022 in TCRdb). Notes on the research overall: The earliest samples were collected about a decade before the 2015 WHO recommendation for immediate ART, when ART was typically delayed until CD4 counts fell. Whether ART initiation and durable HIV suppression were associated with changes in peripheral blood TRB repertoire composition and diversity was tested in a retrospective serial study. A total of roughly 180 cryopreserved PBMC samples were contributed to the cohort by 30 adults with confirmed HIV infection, with samples collected serially over a mean of roughly six years (range 1-12). About 40% of the 30 participants with HIV were female. No cross-contamination during QIAcube processing was shown when test extractions of a monoclonal T-cell line were performed alongside about 33 polyclonal samples.

On this clone: Its cognate antigen has yet to be identified. Base qualities are not provided; no much larger clone lies one nucleotide away.

Study-wide conclusions, independent of this receptor: Starting ART was linked to a significant rise in TRB diversity, yet even with long-term ART the diversity remained significantly lower than in transplant donor controls. CDR3 length ranges in HIV repertoires were narrower than in controls, and network structure suggested an antigen-experienced repertoire with only a slight naive shift after ART. At every time point, the repertoire was dominated by expanded TRB clones first identified before ART initiation, although this dominance fluctuated and, in many PLHIV, declined after ART. Because pre-ART samples had limited cell numbers, unsorted PBMC were profiled rather than sorted CD4+ and CD8+ T cells. Limited PBMC availability meant only the TCR beta chain was sequenced, without alpha chain pairing. Inferences about post-ART repertoire changes are limited because no data were available on ART adherence, viral resistance or therapy changes. The samples were dated from 2004 to 2017, and the ART regimens that were used may be less effective than current ART regimens.

Sequencing of the TRB variable region was done with the immunoSEQ hsTCRB v3.0 assay at survey level resolution. The target sequencing depth for TRB was 40,000-50,000 T-cell genomes per sample. TRB libraries were pooled and sequenced on an Illumina MiSeq using a v3 150-cycle kit. Turning to the authors' computational methods: Repertoire analysis ran in R within a reproducible Nextflow workflow covering QC, data transformation and analysis. LymphoSeq2, an R package for exploring AIRR-Seq data, was used to implement custom analyses. A few samples yielding fewer than 5000 total TRB sequences were excluded, leaving around 200 analyzed HIV repertoires. Among the roughly 190 retained HIV repertoires, approximately 61 were collected before ART initiation and 120 to 140 after ART initiation. Each repertoire was downsampled to 5000 TRB nucleotide sequences, and summary statistics were averaged across 100 downsampling iterations. Only TRB sequences with CDR3 regions of at least seven amino acids were retained for analysis. A Shannon entropy-derived clonality score and the Gini coefficient were used to measure diversity. Repertoire networks linked the top 5000 CDR3 amino acid sequences whenever two sequences differed by an edit distance of one. For TRB CDR3 amino acid sequences, GLIPH2 was used to predict antigen specificity groups and MHC restriction. Known CMV, EBV, HIV or tissue antigen associations were flagged by matching CDR3 amino acid sequences against VDJdb and McPAS-TCR. Pre-ART, post-ART and control groups were compared with Wilcoxon signed-rank tests and Holm-Bonferroni correction. The immuneACCESS repertoire file appears here via TCRdb, limited to in-frame rearrangements. These files lack a portion of the clones; in checked studies, under half of the deficit traces to unresolved V genes, and the cause of the others is not known. From that table come the V and J calls and clone size; the DNA was used to work out D and trimming. This sample comprises tens of thousands of clones, around nine tenths of them detected only once. The ten largest account for approximately 5.3% of the sample.

Its CDR3 holds 15 amino acids, cysteine through phenylalanine. Solely the CDR3 DNA is kept, with 45 bases framed from the first base. The trim is 2 bases for V and 4 bases for J, with a gap of 11 bases between the germline ends. In the germline V gene (reference sequence), CDR1 corresponds to LNHDA and CDR2 to SQIVND. To be included, a participant needed at least one PBMC sample from before ART initiation plus at least two post-ART samples. Treatment was received in the United States of America by all participants with HIV. Cryopreserved samples of about 1-10 million PBMC were thawed and washed before DNA extraction. At the time of the earliest PBMC sample for each participant with HIV, ages ranged from about 23 to 60 years. Per participant, PBMC samples came from 1-4 timepoints prior to ART initiation and 2-8 timepoints following ART initiation, for a median of 7 samples. Serial HIV viral load, CD4+ T-cell count, ART history and demographic data were obtained for every participant. Genomic DNA was extracted from unsorted PBMC with a Qiagen kit on a QIAcube, processed in batches of 12 samples.

Sequencing was performed on unsorted PBMCs, taken 0.1 years before starting antiretroviral therapy. This clonotype was sampled from a woman aged 45-60 years with HIV. The chain links TRBV19 with TRBJ2-2; the D gene lacks a confident call. The DNA sequence reads TGTGCCAGTAGTATAAGGGTTTTTAGCACCGGGGAGCTGTTTTTT. Translated, it reads CASSIRVFSTGELFF.